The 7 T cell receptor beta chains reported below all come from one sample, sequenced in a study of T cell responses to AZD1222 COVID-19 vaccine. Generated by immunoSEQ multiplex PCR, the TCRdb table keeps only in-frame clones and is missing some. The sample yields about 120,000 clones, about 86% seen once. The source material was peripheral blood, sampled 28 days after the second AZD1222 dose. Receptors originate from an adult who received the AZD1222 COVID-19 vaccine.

CDR3 loop: CASSSHRVNGYTF. Here the CDR3 DNA reads TGTGCCAGCAGTTCCCACAGGGTTAATGGCTACACCTTC. J is TRBJ1-2 and V is TRBV6-2 or TRBV6-3; possibly TRBD1 for D (6 bases). Germline V gene data show CDR1 as MNHEY and CDR2 as SVGEGT. Trimming removed 4 bases at V and 6 bases at J, with 12 bases between. The length of the CDR3 is 13 residues.

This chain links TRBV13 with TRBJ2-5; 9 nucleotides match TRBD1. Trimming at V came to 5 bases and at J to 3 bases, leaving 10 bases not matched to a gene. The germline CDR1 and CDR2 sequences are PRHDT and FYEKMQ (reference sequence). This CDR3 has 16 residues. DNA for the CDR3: TGTGCCAGCAGCGGAAACAGGGGGCGGTACGAAGAGACCCAGTACTTC. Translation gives CASSGNRGRYEETQYF.

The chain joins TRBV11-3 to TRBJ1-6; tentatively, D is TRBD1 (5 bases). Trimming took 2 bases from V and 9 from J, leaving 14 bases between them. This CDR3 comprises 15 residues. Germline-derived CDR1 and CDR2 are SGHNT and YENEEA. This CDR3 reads CASSLRGPESSPLHF. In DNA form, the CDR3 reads TGTGCCAGCAGCTTAAGGGGACCAGAGAGTTCACCCCTCCACTTT.

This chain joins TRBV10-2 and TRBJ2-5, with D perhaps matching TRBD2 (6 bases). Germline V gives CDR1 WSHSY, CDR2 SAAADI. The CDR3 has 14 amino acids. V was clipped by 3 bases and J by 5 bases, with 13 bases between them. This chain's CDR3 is CASSDTSPRETQYF. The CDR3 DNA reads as TGCGCCAGCAGTGACACTAGCCCTCGGGAGACCCAGTACTTC.

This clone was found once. The CDR3 sequence: CASSLMDSSSGNTIYF. The CDR3 DNA is TGTGCCAGCTCCCTTATGGACAGTAGCTCTGGAAACACCATATATTTT. The V and J genes are TRBV18 and TRBJ1-3; a possible D gene is TRBD1 (6 bases). V was pared by 6 bases and J by 0 bases, with 15 bases between. The CDR3 has 16 amino acids. Germline loops: CDR1 KGHSH, CDR2 LQKENI.

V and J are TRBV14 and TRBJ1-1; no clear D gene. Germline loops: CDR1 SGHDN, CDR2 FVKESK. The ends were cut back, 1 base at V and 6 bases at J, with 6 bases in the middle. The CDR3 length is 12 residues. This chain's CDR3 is CASSQGWSEAFF. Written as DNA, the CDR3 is TGTGCCAGCAGCCAAGGTTGGTCTGAAGCTTTCTTT.

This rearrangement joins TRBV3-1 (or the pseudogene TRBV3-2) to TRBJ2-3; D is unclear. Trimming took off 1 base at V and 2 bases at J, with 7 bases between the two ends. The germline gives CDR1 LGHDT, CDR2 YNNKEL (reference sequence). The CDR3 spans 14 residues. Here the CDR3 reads CASSQGTSTDTQYF. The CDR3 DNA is TGTGCCAGCAGCCAAGGGACCTCCACAGATACGCAGTATTTT.